Listed below are T cell receptor beta chains from one sample, sequenced in a study of blood T cell repertoires in COVID-19. Libraries were prepared by immunoSEQ multiplex PCR; TCRdb keeps only in-frame clonotypes and omits some of them. The table shows 150,000 or so clones, with over 60% occurring only once. Sequencing input: peripheral blood. The source of these receptors is a woman of 80 years or more with active or convalescent COVID-19. CDR3s include the opening cysteine and the closing phenylalanine or tryptophan. D genes are given only for firm matches. Clone size appears in some rows only: once, few, many, or a class for an expanded clone.

clone_size: few
j_call: TRBJ1-5
cdr3_length: 15
v_call: TRBV2
d_call: .
cdr3_nt: TGTGCCAGCACCTTATCGGGGGGACATAATCAGCCCCAGCATTTT
cdr3_aa: CASTLSGGHNQPQHF

clone_size: .
j_call: TRBJ2-3
cdr3_length: 14
v_call: TRBV4-3
d_call: .
cdr3_nt: TGCGCCAGCAGCCCTGGACAGATTAAGGATACGCAGTATTTT
cdr3_aa: CASSPGQIKDTQYF

clone_size: .
j_call: TRBJ2-3
cdr3_length: 12
v_call: TRBV5-6
d_call: .
cdr3_nt: TGTGCCAGCAGTTGGGGCGGAGATACGCAGTATTTT
cdr3_aa: CASSWGGDTQYF

clone_size: .
j_call: TRBJ1-1
cdr3_length: 14
v_call: TRBV18
d_call: .
cdr3_nt: TGTGCCAGCTCCGCCGGGTTATGGAACACTGAAGCTTTCTTT
cdr3_aa: CASSAGLWNTEAFF

clone_size: .
j_call: TRBJ2-1
cdr3_length: 10
v_call: TRBV20-1
d_call: .
cdr3_nt: TGCAGTGCTTATGACAATGAGCAGTTCTTC
cdr3_aa: CSAYDNEQFF

clone_size: .
j_call: TRBJ1-2
cdr3_length: 14
v_call: TRBV5-1
d_call: .
cdr3_nt: TGCGCCAGCAGCGGGACTACGACAGGTTATGGCTACACCTTC
cdr3_aa: CASSGTTTGYGYTF

clone_size: .
j_call: TRBJ2-1
cdr3_length: 18
v_call: TRBV7-2
d_call: .
cdr3_nt: TGTGCCAGCAGCTTAGTTTCTAGTGGGGGGGCCTCCTACAATGAGCAGTTCTTC
cdr3_aa: CASSLVSSGGASYNEQFF

clone_size: .
j_call: TRBJ2-1
cdr3_length: 15
v_call: TRBV6-4
d_call: TRBD2
cdr3_nt: TGTGCCAGCAGTGAACTAGCGGGGGGAAGCAATGAGCAGTTCTTC
cdr3_aa: CASSELAGGSNEQFF

clone_size: .
j_call: TRBJ1-5
cdr3_length: 15
v_call: TRBV6-6
d_call: TRBD1
cdr3_nt: TGTGCCAGCAGTTACAGGACAGGGGGCAATCAGCCCCAGCATTTT
cdr3_aa: CASSYRTGGNQPQHF

clone_size: .
j_call: TRBJ1-4
cdr3_length: 12
v_call: TRBV12-3/TRBV12-4
d_call: TRBD1
cdr3_nt: TGTGCCAGCAGCCGGGACAGGGGTCAACTGTTTTTT
cdr3_aa: CASSRDRGQLFF

clone_size: few
j_call: TRBJ1-2
cdr3_length: 13
v_call: TRBV6-5
d_call: .
cdr3_nt: TGTGCCAGCAGTTACTTCAGGGAGGGGGGCTACACCTTC
cdr3_aa: CASSYFREGGYTF

clone_size: .
j_call: TRBJ2-4
cdr3_length: 15
v_call: TRBV2
d_call: TRBD2
cdr3_nt: TGTGCCAGCAGTGGACTAGCGGGGGGGCCAAACATTCAGTACTTC
cdr3_aa: CASSGLAGGPNIQYF

clone_size: .
j_call: TRBJ1-4
cdr3_length: 15
v_call: TRBV28
d_call: .
cdr3_nt: TGTGCCAGCAGCCCTCCCGGGCAGGGTCGAGAAAAACTGTTTTTT
cdr3_aa: CASSPPGQGREKLFF

clone_size: once
j_call: TRBJ1-5
cdr3_length: 14
v_call: TRBV7-2
d_call: TRBD1
cdr3_nt: TGTGCCAGCAGTCTCAACAGGGGAGGTCAGCCCCAGCATTTT
cdr3_aa: CASSLNRGGQPQHF

clone_size: .
j_call: TRBJ1-4
cdr3_length: 13
v_call: TRBV6-5
d_call: .
cdr3_nt: TGTGCCAGCAGTCACGGGGATTTTGGAAAACTGTTTTTT
cdr3_aa: CASSHGDFGKLFF

clone_size: .
j_call: TRBJ1-1
cdr3_length: 12
v_call: TRBV12-5
d_call: .
cdr3_nt: TGTGCTAGTCAGGGCTTGGGCACTGAAGCTTTCTTT
cdr3_aa: CASQGLGTEAFF

clone_size: .
j_call: TRBJ2-7
cdr3_length: 15
v_call: TRBV7-2
d_call: TRBD1
cdr3_nt: TGTGCCAGCAGCAAGGGACAGGGGGGATCCTACGAGCAGTACTTC
cdr3_aa: CASSKGQGGSYEQYF

clone_size: .
j_call: TRBJ1-2
cdr3_length: 15
v_call: TRBV19
d_call: TRBD1
cdr3_nt: TGTGCCAGTCTTAAAACAGGGGAGGATAACTATGGCTACACCTTC
cdr3_aa: CASLKTGEDNYGYTF

clone_size: .
j_call: TRBJ2-1
cdr3_length: 11
v_call: TRBV20-1
d_call: .
cdr3_nt: TGCAGTGCTAGCTTATACAATGAGCAGTTCTTC
cdr3_aa: CSASLYNEQFF

clone_size: .
j_call: TRBJ1-2
cdr3_length: 15
v_call: TRBV5-6
d_call: TRBD1
cdr3_nt: TGTGCCAGCAGCTTTCTAGGACAGGCGACATATGGCTACACCTTC
cdr3_aa: CASSFLGQATYGYTF

clone_size: .
j_call: TRBJ1-1
cdr3_length: 14
v_call: TRBV7-9
d_call: .
cdr3_nt: TGTGCCAGCAGCTTCAACCAGGCTGTCGCTGAAGCTTTCTTT
cdr3_aa: CASSFNQAVAEAFF

clone_size: once
j_call: TRBJ1-6
cdr3_length: 14
v_call: TRBV5-1
d_call: TRBD1
cdr3_nt: TGCGCCAGCAGCCTGGAGACAGGGAAATCACCCCTCCACTTT
cdr3_aa: CASSLETGKSPLHF

clone_size: .
j_call: TRBJ1-2
cdr3_length: 16
v_call: TRBV6-5
d_call: TRBD1
cdr3_nt: TGTGCCAGCAGTTACTCGGTGCAGGGGGCAGACTATGGCTACACCTTC
cdr3_aa: CASSYSVQGADYGYTF

clone_size: .
j_call: TRBJ2-7
cdr3_length: 14
v_call: TRBV6-5
d_call: TRBD2
cdr3_nt: TGTGCCAGCAGTTACCGCTTGGGAGCGGGAGAGCAGTACTTC
cdr3_aa: CASSYRLGAGEQYF

clone_size: .
j_call: TRBJ2-7
cdr3_length: 14
v_call: TRBV7-2
d_call: TRBD2
cdr3_nt: TGTGCCAGCAGCCCCGGGACTAGTCCCTACGAGCAGTACTTC
cdr3_aa: CASSPGTSPYEQYF

clone_size: .
j_call: TRBJ1-3
cdr3_length: 15
v_call: TRBV30
d_call: .
cdr3_nt: TGTGCCTGGAGCCTAGGGGTGATTTCTGGAAACACCATATATTTT
cdr3_aa: CAWSLGVISGNTIYF

clone_size: .
j_call: TRBJ1-1
cdr3_length: 15
v_call: TRBV27
d_call: .
cdr3_nt: TGTGCCAGCAGTTTAGGGGCGTGGGGCTACACTGAAGCTTTCTTT
cdr3_aa: CASSLGAWGYTEAFF